The next 23 T cell receptor beta chains were all read from a single sample in a study of T cell repertoires in cytomegalovirus infection. Via MiXCR, TCRdb re-called the reads, giving one row per CDR3 protein. The sample shows a few hundred thousand distinct CDR3 sequences, 20% to 25% of them seen only once. The sample was CD8+ T cells from PBMCs. These receptor sequences come from a human donor in good health (CMV status not recorded). Some clones in this sample may be carry-over from other donors' samples.

This clonotype was found many times. This sequence joins TRBV7-2 and TRBJ2-7; 9 bases are a match to TRBD1. The CDR3 sequence is 16 residues long. Germline V gene data show CDR1 as SGHTA and CDR2 as FQGNSA. J gave up 6 bases and V 1 base, and 10 bases lay outside the gene matches. The CDR3 nucleotides read TGTGCCAGCAGCTTAGAAGCTACAGGGGGCAAAAGCGAGCAGTACTTC. It translates to CASSLEATGGKSEQYF.

This clonotype has just one count. V usage is TRBV28 and J usage is TRBJ1-2, with 10 positions matching TRBD1. V lost 6 bases and J lost 8; bases outside the gene matches: 12. The CDR3 is 15 amino acids. Germline V gene data show CDR1 as MDHEN and CDR2 as SYDVKM. The CDR3 protein is CASSPARQGANGYTF. CDR3 DNA sequence: TGTGCCAGCAGCCCCGCCCGACAGGGGGCTAACGGCTACACCTTC.

J is TRBJ2-1 and V is TRBV19; D might be TRBD1 or TRBD2, each matching 5 bases. The CDR3 extends over 13 amino acids. V was pared by 3 bases and J by 6 bases, with 9 bases between. CDR1 and CDR2 (germline): LNHDA, SQIVND (reference sequence). The CDR3 loop reads CASSILGTNEQFF. As DNA, the CDR3 is TGTGCCAGTAGTATCCTTGGGACCAATGAGCAGTTCTTC.

The rearrangement uses TRBV7-4 and TRBJ1-1; D perhaps matches TRBD1 (5 bases). The V gene's germline CDR1 is SGHVT and CDR2 SQSDAQ. Trimming took 8 bases from V and 6 from J, leaving 10 bases between them. This CDR3 contains 11 residues. CDR3 in amino acids: CASSMGAEAFF. In DNA, the CDR3 is TGTGCCAGCTCAATGGGGGCTGAAGCTTTCTTT.

This clonotype was seen a handful of times. CDR3 in DNA: TGTGCCAGTAGTATGGGAAACGGCTACGAGCAGTACTTC. Translating gives CASSMGNGYEQYF. This chain links TRBV19 with TRBJ2-7, with unresolved D. CDR3 length: 13 amino acids. The germline V gene encodes CDR1 LNHDA and CDR2 SQIVND (reference sequence). The ends were cut back, 3 bases at V and 3 bases at J, with 9 bases in the middle.

The chain uses TRBV29-1 and TRBJ1-2, with TRBD1 as a possible D gene (6 bases). Germline V gene sequence: CDR1 SQVTM, CDR2 ANQGSEA. CDR3 length: 11 residues. V lost 2 bases and J 6 bases, leaving 7 bases between the germline ends. Here the CDR3 reads CSVERGDGYTF. The DNA of the CDR3 is TGCAGCGTTGAAAGGGGGGATGGCTACACCTTC.

J is TRBJ1-5 and V is TRBV25-1, with a tentative D call TRBD1 (6 bases). Trimming removed 4 bases from V and 0 bases from J, with 13 bases in between. Germline V gives CDR1 MGHDK, CDR2 SYGVNS. The CDR3 is 16 residues long. The CDR3 reads CASSVTGSYSNQPQHF. DNA of the CDR3: TGTGCCAGCAGTGTTACAGGGTCATATAGCAATCAGCCCCAGCATTTT.

This clonotype was observed a few times. The chain has TRBV7-9 and TRBJ2-7; D is uncertain. The germline CDR1 and CDR2 sequences are SEHNR and FQNEAQ (reference sequence). This CDR3 is built from 14 residues. V was trimmed by 1 base and J by 0 bases, leaving 7 bases between them. The CDR3 loop reads CASSLVGNSYEQYF. CDR3 in DNA: TGTGCCAGCAGCTTAGTCGGCAACTCCTACGAGCAGTACTTC.

At least ten counts were recorded for this clonotype. The chain combines TRBV12-3 or TRBV12-4 with TRBJ2-7, with D tentatively TRBD2 (6 bases). V was clipped by 3 bases and J by 6 bases, with 6 bases between them. The CDR3 is made up of 11 amino acids. The CDR3 region is CASSFGGEQYF. For the CDR3, the DNA is TGTGCCAGCAGTTTCGGGGGCGAGCAGTACTTC.

The J gene is TRBJ2-5, the V gene TRBV23-1, with TRBD2 as a possible D gene (6 bases). TRBV23-1 is marked as an open reading frame, function uncertain. The V end was cut by 11 bases, the J end by 4 bases, with 20 bases between. This CDR3 contains 14 residues. The CDR3 nucleotides are TGCGCCGTCGCTCTTAGGAGGGAGAGAGAGACCCAGTACTTC. Translated: CAVALRRERETQYF.

This clonotype has just a few counts. The rearrangement links TRBV4-1 to TRBJ2-7; no clear D gene. The CDR3 is made up of 14 amino acids. V lost 0 bases and J lost 2, with 8 bases in between. The germline V gene encodes CDR1 MGHRA and CDR2 YSYEKL. The CDR3 protein is CASSQDKVAYEQYF. The CDR3 nucleotides read TGCGCCAGCAGCCAAGATAAAGTCGCCTACGAGCAGTACTTC.

The table lists this clonotype with many counts. CDR3 region: CASSLASLPKAFSYEQYF. DNA for the CDR3: TGTGCCAGCAGCTTAGCCTCTCTCCCAAAGGCGTTTTCCTACGAGCAGTACTTC. V gene TRBV7-2 combines with J gene TRBJ2-7; no definite D call. Germline assignment: CDR1 SGHTA and CDR2 FQGNSA. There are 18 residues in the CDR3. Deletions cut 0 bases from V and 1 base from J, with 19 bases between.

The chain is built from TRBV6-6 and TRBJ2-7; D is perhaps TRBD1 (6 bases). Looked up from germline, CDR1 is MNHNY and CDR2 is SVGAGI (reference sequence). V was trimmed by 6 bases and J by 0 bases, leaving 15 bases between them. This CDR3 is built from 15 residues. The CDR3 protein is CASRSGWGLSYEQYF. The CDR3 region has the DNA TGTGCCAGCAGATCCGGGTGGGGGCTCTCCTACGAGCAGTACTTC.

As concerns this clonotype: Germline is not matched at one junction end, which may reflect a read error. The chain recombines TRBV20-1 with TRBJ1-2; 8 bases align to TRBD1. Germline V CDR1 and CDR2: DFQATT, SNEGSKA (reference sequence). The CDR3 sequence is 15 residues long. DNA for the CDR3: TGCAGTGCGATCGACCACAGGGGGGATTTCTATGACTACACCTTC. Protein sequence: CSAIDHRGDFYDYTF.

As regards this clonotype: A much larger clone lies one base from this, so it may be a read error. This chain uses TRBV11-2 with TRBJ2-7, with a tentative D call TRBD2 (6 bases). V was cut by 5 bases and J by 1 base, with 9 bases left in between. This CDR3 comprises 13 residues. Germline CDR1 reads SGHAT; CDR2 reads FQNNGV. The CDR3 nucleotides are TGTGCCAGCAGCGTGGGACTGTCCTACGAGCAGTACTTC. It encodes CASSVGLSYEQYF.

The chain combines TRBV29-1 with TRBJ2-3; 7 positions match TRBD2. The junction had 7 bases not matched to a gene; V was cut back by 3 bases and J by 4 bases. Germline CDR1 SQVTM, CDR2 ANQGSEA. The length of the CDR3 is 14 residues. CDR3 in amino acids: CSVDPLADPDTQYF. The CDR3 DNA reads as TGCAGCGTTGATCCCCTAGCGGACCCAGATACGCAGTATTTT.

The chain combines TRBV4-1 with TRBJ2-1; TRBD1 might be the D (5 bases). The CDR3 is 15 residues long. Germline V lookup: CDR1 MGHRA, CDR2 YSYEKL. Deletions cut 2 bases from V and 6 bases from J, with 14 bases between. The CDR3 loop is CASSQTGPPGNEQFF. In nucleotides, the CDR3 is TGCGCCAGCAGCCAAACAGGACCGCCGGGCAATGAGCAGTTCTTC.

This clonotype was detected a few times. This rearrangement joins TRBV5-6 to TRBJ2-7, with a possible D match to TRBD2 (6 bases). The CDR3 runs 14 residues. Germline loops: CDR1 SGHDT, CDR2 YYEEEE. Trimming removed 3 bases at V and 2 bases at J, with 12 bases between. CDR3 nucleotides: TGTGCCAGCAGCTGGGGGGTGGAGGCCTACGAGCAGTACTTC. It translates to CASSWGVEAYEQYF.

The rearrangement links TRBV7-2 to TRBJ2-7, with 8 bases fitting TRBD2. V shed 4 bases and J 5 bases; nucleotides not matched to a gene: 13. Germline CDR1 and CDR2: SGHTA and FQGNSA. The CDR3 has 16 amino acids. CDR3 sequence (DNA): TGTGCCAGCAGCTCCCCGGGGGGGGCGCATTCCCACGAGCAGTACTTC. It is translated as CASSSPGGAHSHEQYF.

The gene calls are TRBV29-1 and TRBJ2-7, with 9 nucleotides matching TRBD1. V trimming: 0 bases; J trimming: 4 bases; junction bases outside the gene matches: 1. From germline, CDR1 is SQVTM and CDR2 ANQGSEA. The CDR3 is 13 residues long. The CDR3 region has the DNA TGCAGCGTTGAAGAGGGACAGGGTTACGAGCAGTACTTC. It encodes CSVEEGQGYEQYF.

This clonotype appeared many times. This chain links TRBV6-2 or TRBV6-3 with TRBJ1-2; 7 nucleotides agree with TRBD1. Germline V gives CDR1 MNHEY, CDR2 SVGEGT. Trimming removed 0 bases from V and 5 bases from J; junction bases left unmatched: 3. CDR3 length equals 14 residues. CDR3 in amino acids: CASSYSGQTYGYTF. CDR3 DNA: TGTGCCAGCAGTTACTCGGGACAGACTTATGGCTACACCTTC.

The genes are TRBV29-1 and TRBJ2-7, with 7 bases identical to TRBD1. The CDR3 covers 13 residues. Per the germline V gene, CDR1 is SQVTM and CDR2 is ANQGSEA. J gave up 1 base and V 3 bases, and 3 bases lay outside the gene matches. CDR3 DNA: TGCAGCGTTGACGGGGACAGTTCCTACGAGCAGTACTTC. Its protein is CSVDGDSSYEQYF.

For this clonotype: In this CDR3 the conserved last residue, phenylalanine or tryptophan, is missing, so a read error is likely. The DNA is omitted, as the CDR3 cannot be located on it reliably, and the CDR3 follows TCRdb's listing. This chain joins TRBV11-3 and TRBJ2-7. Germline V gene sequence: CDR1 SGHNT, CDR2 YENEEA. Inclusive of both ends, the CDR3 amounts to 10 amino acids. This CDR3 is CASSLVFTAS.